Detailed here is one T cell receptor beta chain. As yet, its antigen is unknown. CD4+ cells were split into CD45RA+ naive and CD45RA-negative memory subsets. The data were taken from a study of shared clonotypes between healthy human individuals. Regarding the study as a whole: Clonotype sharing among donors likely depends on sequencing depth. Naive CD4 clonotype sharing across a few donors was about 5%. What rarefaction showed was incomplete sorted-subset sequencing despite large depth.

CDR3 length: 16 amino acids. The ends were cut back, 5 bases at V and 5 bases at J, with 18 bases in the middle. The V gene's germline CDR1 is SGHTA and CDR2 FQGNSA. The assay was immunoSEQ multiplex PCR, and TCRdb's table has in-frame clones only and misses some. This repertoire shows roughly 1,000,000 clones, 75% to 80% found once; its top ten account for roughly 0.57%. The receptor was isolated from a man younger than 30 in good health. Some clones in this sample may be carry-over from other donors' samples. This chain joins TRBV7-2 and TRBJ2-2; possible D gene TRBD2, 5 bases. Sequenced sample: memory CD4+ T cells from PBMCs. Subset described: CD45RA-negative fraction. The CDR3, as DNA: TGTGCCAGCAGCCCGGGGAGACGGGTTGAGACCGGGGAGCTGTTTTTT. This sequence encodes CASSPGRRVETGELFF.